The 31 T cell receptor beta chains below come from one sample, sequenced in a study of shared clonotypes between healthy human individuals. The assay was immunoSEQ multiplex PCR, and TCRdb's table has in-frame clones only and misses some. The data contain some 2,000,000 clones, 90% to 97% of them singletons. Sequencing input: naive CD4+ T cells sorted from blood. The subset: CD45RA+ positively selected. The receptors originated from a man between 18 and 29 years old in good health.

This clone was observed a single time. The rearrangement links TRBV25-1 to TRBJ1-1, with TRBD1 as a possible D gene (5 bases). The V gene's germline CDR1 is MGHDK and CDR2 SYGVNS. With 6 bases removed from V and 1 base from J, the gap between germline ends came to 9 bases. The CDR3 spans 13 residues. Written as DNA, the CDR3 is TGTGCCAGCAGAACAGGACCGAACACTGAAGCTTTCTTT. Amino acid sequence: CASRTGPNTEAFF.

The rearrangement uses TRBV5-1 and TRBJ2-5, with TRBD2 identical over 8 bases. The V and J ends lost 4 bases and 2 bases, in that order; junction bases with no gene match: 4. The CDR3 length is 14 residues. CDR1 and CDR2 from the germline V gene are SGHRS and YFSETQ. This CDR3 reads CASSTGGIQETQYF. DNA of the CDR3: TGCGCCAGCAGCACGGGGGGGATACAAGAGACCCAGTACTTC.

The CDR3 DNA reads as TGTGCCAGCAGCGCAGAGGCTTCCCTCACCCACGAGCAGTACTTC. Protein product: CASSAEASLTHEQYF. V and J are TRBV7-2 and TRBJ2-7; the D is unclear. Trimming stripped 5 bases from V and 5 bases from J, with 19 bases between. The CDR3 extends over 15 amino acids. Germline CDR1 reads SGHTA; CDR2 reads FQGNSA.

This chain connects TRBV20-1 to TRBJ2-7; D gene ambiguous. The CDR3 covers 11 residues. V shed 7 bases and J shed 3 bases, with 10 bases lying between them. The V gene's germline CDR1 is DFQATT and CDR2 SNEGSKA (reference sequence). In DNA form, the CDR3 reads TGCAGTGTAGCTCGGAACTACGAGCAGTACTTC. It encodes CSVARNYEQYF.

The gene calls are TRBV10-3 and TRBJ1-2; a possible D gene is TRBD1 (5 bases). This CDR3 has 13 amino acids. CDR1 is ENHRY, CDR2 SYGVKD, per germline. Trimming left V 2 bases short and J 8 bases short, with 12 bases between. CDR3 protein: CAISEMEGQGYTF. The CDR3 coding sequence is TGTGCCATCAGTGAGATGGAGGGGCAGGGCTACACCTTC.

This chain links TRBV5-6 with TRBJ1-2; 9 bases fit TRBD1. Unmatched junction bases numbered 5, after V lost 0 bases and J lost 8 bases. The CDR3 has 14 residues. Germline values: CDR1 SGHDT, CDR2 YYEEEE. The CDR3 protein is CASSLDRGRRGYTF. In DNA form, the CDR3 reads TGTGCCAGCAGCTTGGACAGGGGGCGCCGGGGCTACACCTTC.

This clone appeared a single time. The rearrangement links TRBV4-3 to TRBJ2-3; 11 bases map to TRBD2. Germline-derived CDR1 and CDR2 are LGHNA and YSLEER. CDR3 length equals 19 residues. With 1 base clipped from V and 1 base from J, the junction kept 10 bases outside the gene matches. The CDR3 protein is CASSQVGTPSGGRTDTQYF. The CDR3 DNA reads as TGCGCCAGCAGCCAAGTAGGAACACCTAGCGGGGGGCGCACAGATACGCAGTATTTT.

CDR3 loop: CASSFGIEPQHF. CDR3 coding DNA: TGTGCCAGCAGCTTTGGGATAGAGCCCCAGCATTTT. The chain couples TRBV7-9 to TRBJ1-5; D not resolved. With 3 bases removed from V and 8 bases from J, the gap between germline ends came to 8 bases. The germline V gene encodes CDR1 SEHNR and CDR2 FQNEAQ (reference sequence). This CDR3 region has 12 residues.

The rearrangement links TRBV28 to TRBJ2-1, with TRBD2 matching 8 bases. This CDR3 has 15 residues. V shed 3 bases, J shed 9 bases, and the junction held 10 bases outside the gene matches. The V gene's germline CDR1 is MDHEN and CDR2 SYDVKM. The CDR3 spells CASSLGTRGYGEQFF. Here the CDR3 DNA reads TGTGCCAGCAGTTTGGGGACTAGAGGTTACGGTGAGCAGTTCTTC. Complete variable domain (other parts from reference TRBV28 and TRBJ2-1): DVKVTQSSRYLVKRTGEKVFLECVQDMDHENMFWYRQDPGLGLRLIYFSYDVKMKEKGDIPEGYSVSREKKERFSLILESASTNQTSMYLCASSLGTRGYGEQFFGPGTRLTVL.

As concerns this clone: Distinct nucleotide sequences in the sample also encode this CDR3. The gene calls are TRBV20-1 and TRBJ2-7; D not resolved. The CDR3 length is 11 residues. Germline V CDR1 and CDR2: DFQATT, SNEGSKA (reference sequence). V was cut by 3 bases and J by 1 base, with 4 bases left in between. The CDR3 DNA reads TGCAGTGCTAGCGAGTCCTACGAGCAGTACTTC. Protein sequence: CSASESYEQYF.

The chain uses TRBV7-9 and TRBJ2-5; D unresolved. The J call may be mistaken, given a closer DNA end match to TRBJ2-7. The CDR3 runs to 11 residues. Germline-derived CDR1 and CDR2 are SEHNR and FQNEAQ (reference sequence). The CDR3 protein is CASSLGPEQYF. The CDR3 DNA follows: TGTGCCAGCAGCTTAGGTCCCGAGCAGTACTTC.

This clone was counted between two and nine times. The chain has TRBV19 and TRBJ2-2; TRBD2 agrees at 11 bases. The V segment lost 5 bases and the J segment 2 bases; nucleotides outside the gene matches: 7. The germline V gene has CDR1 LNHDA and CDR2 SQIVND (reference sequence). The CDR3 spans 17 residues. CDR3 coding DNA: TGTGCCAGTAGTTTAAGGCTAGCGGGAGGAAACACCGGGGAGCTGTTTTTT. The encoded protein is CASSLRLAGGNTGELFF.

The count of this clone is one. The J gene is TRBJ1-6, the V gene TRBV6-4; 11 nucleotides match TRBD1. There are 15 residues in the CDR3. Losses at the gene ends were 5 bases for V and 8 bases for J; bases not matched to a gene: 5. The germline V gene has CDR1 MRHNA and CDR2 SNTAGT. The CDR3 loop reads CASSLGQGADSPLHF. The CDR3 region has the DNA TGTGCCAGCAGTCTAGGACAGGGGGCCGATTCACCCCTCCACTTT.

This chain joins TRBV4-3 and TRBJ2-5; D possibly corresponds to TRBD2 (5 bases). The CDR3 length is 16 residues. V was trimmed by 3 bases and J by 4 bases, leaving 18 bases between them. Germline-derived CDR1 and CDR2 are LGHNA and YSLEER. The CDR3 DNA is TGCGCCAGCAGCCAGGCGGGCGTGTCCGTCCCAGAGACCCAGTACTTC. It yields the protein CASSQAGVSVPETQYF.

A single count supports this clone. The chain employs TRBV19 and TRBJ1-3, with a tentative D call TRBD1 (5 bases). The germline V gene encodes CDR1 LNHDA and CDR2 SQIVND (reference sequence). The ends were cut back, 7 bases at V and 2 bases at J, with 15 bases in the middle. CDR3 size: 15 residues. CDR3 sequence (DNA): TGTGCCAGTACCGATAACAGGTTCCCTGGAAACACCATATATTTT. Its translation is CASTDNRFPGNTIYF. The complete variable domain, with remaining parts taken from reference TRBV19 and TRBJ1-3, reads DGGITQSPKYLFRKEGQNVTLSCEQNLNHDAMYWYRQDPGQGLRLIYYSQIVNDFQKGDIAEGYSVSREKKESFPLTVTSAQKNPTAFYLCASTDNRFPGNTIYFGEGSWLTVV.

The sample holds one count of this clone. The genes are TRBV18 and TRBJ1-5; no definite D call. Germline V gene data show CDR1 as KGHSH and CDR2 as LQKENI. Trimming stripped 5 bases from V and 0 bases from J, with 14 bases between. The CDR3 runs to 16 residues. DNA of the CDR3: TGTGCCAGCTCATCCTCCGTAGCAGCTAGCAATCAGCCCCAGCATTTT. It encodes CASSSSVAASNQPQHF.

This clone was observed once. The genes are TRBV14 and TRBJ1-2; D is possibly TRBD1 (5 bases). V lost 1 base to trimming and J lost 2 bases, with 11 bases between them. Germline CDR1 SGHDN, CDR2 FVKESK. The CDR3 consists of 15 residues. CDR3 region: CASSQGGAPNYGYTF. The CDR3 nucleotides are TGTGCCAGCAGCCAAGGAGGGGCGCCCAACTATGGCTACACCTTC.

In its sample, this clone was seen once. The rearrangement uses TRBV6-1 and TRBJ1-3; 9 nucleotides line up with TRBD1. The CDR3 covers 13 residues. V was clipped by 11 bases and J by 4 bases; unmatched bases: 6. Looked up from germline, CDR1 is MNHNS and CDR2 is SASEGT. The DNA for the CDR3 is TGTGCCGGTTCCGGGACAGGGGGAAACACCATATATTTT. Its protein product is CAGSGTGGNTIYF.

The chain has TRBV6-1 and TRBJ1-5, with a weak D call TRBD1 (5 bases). Germline V gives CDR1 MNHNS, CDR2 SASEGT. The ends were cut back, 6 bases at V and 3 bases at J, with 12 bases in the middle. The CDR3 totals 14 residues. The CDR3 DNA sequence: TGTGCCAGCAGAGCAGACAGCCACAATCAGCCCCAGCATTTT. It translates to CASRADSHNQPQHF.

The V gene is TRBV16, the J gene TRBJ2-1, with D tentatively TRBD1 or TRBD2 (5 bases each). Germline V gene lookup returns CDR1 KGHSY and CDR2 FQNENV. Trimming took 8 bases from V and 9 from J, leaving 14 bases between them. This CDR3 spans 12 amino acids. CDR3 residues: CASAPLGVEQFF. The CDR3 DNA sequence: TGTGCCAGCGCTCCCCTGGGGGTTGAGCAGTTCTTC.

V gene TRBV6-1 combines with J gene TRBJ2-7; D is unresolved. This CDR3 has 12 residues. V lost 6 bases to trimming and J lost 3 bases, with 9 bases between them. The germline V gene encodes CDR1 MNHNS and CDR2 SASEGT. CDR3 sequence (DNA): TGTGCCAGCAGGGAATCCTTCTACGAGCAGTACTTC. This encodes CASRESFYEQYF.

This clone was detected once. Other DNA sequences from this sample encode an identical CDR3 as well. This chain joins TRBV30 and TRBJ1-5; D is undetermined. This CDR3 is built from 15 residues. Germline-derived CDR1 and CDR2 are GTSNPN and SVGIG (reference sequence). The V and J ends lost 0 bases and 1 base respectively, with 10 bases between them. Here the CDR3 reads CAWSVGGISNQPQHF. The DNA of the CDR3 is TGTGCCTGGAGTGTCGGCGGGATAAGCAATCAGCCCCAGCATTTT.

The V call is TRBV28, the J call TRBJ1-6; D unclear. Trimming removed 6 bases from V and 10 bases from J, with 25 bases in between. CDR1 is MDHEN, CDR2 SYDVKM, per germline. The CDR3 has 17 amino acids. In nucleotides, the CDR3 is TGTGCCAGCAGCACTAGTTCCCCGGGGAGGGTGAACTCACCCCTCCACTTT. Translated, it gives CASSTSSPGRVNSPLHF.

The chain joins TRBV10-3 to TRBJ1-5; TRBD1 matches 7 bases. This CDR3 spans 13 amino acids. Losses at the gene ends were 0 bases for V and 9 bases for J; bases not matched to a gene: 2. From germline, CDR1 is ENHRY and CDR2 SYGVKD. In DNA, the CDR3 is TGTGCCATCAGTGAGTCTAACAGGGGGCCCCAGCATTTT. Its protein is CAISESNRGPQHF.

This chain connects TRBV2 to TRBJ2-6; possible D gene TRBD1, 5 bases. Per the germline V gene, CDR1 is SNHLY and CDR2 is FYNNEI. The CDR3 loop spans 15 amino acids. The V and J ends lost 3 bases and 2 bases respectively, with 8 bases between them. The CDR3 loop reads CASSDQGPGANVLTF. In DNA, the CDR3 is TGTGCCAGCAGTGATCAGGGCCCTGGGGCCAACGTCCTGACTTTC. The whole variable domain, remainder taken from reference TRBV2 and TRBJ2-6, is EPEVTQTPSHQVTQMGQEVILRCVPISNHLYFYWYRQILGQKVEFLVSFYNNEISEKSEIFDDQFSVERPDGSNFTLKIRSTKLEDSAMYFCASSDQGPGANVLTFGAGSRLTVL.

The chain recombines TRBV7-6 with TRBJ1-4; D is ambiguous. Germline CDR1 SGHVS, CDR2 FNYEAQ. The CDR3 length is 14 residues. Trimming pared 5 bases from V and 3 bases from J, leaving 10 bases between. The CDR3 nucleotides are TGTGCCAGCAGCCCCAGCAGCGCTAATGAAAAACTGTTTTTT. Translation gives CASSPSSANEKLFF.

J is TRBJ1-5 and V is TRBV9; D gene ambiguous. The CDR3 loop spans 14 amino acids. Trimming took 4 bases from V and 3 from J, leaving 11 bases between them. In germline, CDR1 is SGDLS, CDR2 YYNGEE. The CDR3 protein is CASSPSLANQPQHF. DNA for the CDR3: TGTGCCAGCAGCCCCTCCTTGGCCAATCAGCCCCAGCATTTT.

The V gene is TRBV10-3, the J gene TRBJ2-7; 8 nucleotides line up with TRBD1. Per germline, CDR1 ENHRY and CDR2 SYGVKD. This CDR3 has 13 residues. The V gene end was trimmed by 7 bases and the J gene end by 5 bases; junction bases not matched to a gene: 7. CDR3 protein: CAITPGQANEQYF. In nucleotides, the CDR3 is TGTGCCATCACCCCGGGACAGGCAAACGAGCAGTACTTC.

The V gene is TRBV6-6, the J gene TRBJ1-2; TRBD1 might be the D (6 bases). V dropped 3 bases and J dropped 5 bases, with 19 bases sitting between them. Germline V lookup: CDR1 MNHNY, CDR2 SVGAGI (reference sequence). This CDR3 contains 16 residues. This CDR3 reads CASSYDRQGMPYGYTF. In DNA form, the CDR3 reads TGTGCCAGCAGTTATGATCGGCAGGGGATGCCTTATGGCTACACCTTC.

The J gene is TRBJ2-7, the V gene TRBV6-6; perhaps TRBD2 as D (5 bases). The germline CDR1 and CDR2 sequences are MNHNY and SVGAGI (reference sequence). The CDR3 is 16 residues long. V dropped 3 bases and J dropped 1 base, with 16 bases sitting between them. In DNA, the CDR3 is TGTGCCAGCAGTTATTCTCCCAGCGGACCTTCCTACGAGCAGTACTTC. Protein product: CASSYSPSGPSYEQYF.

The rearrangement joins TRBV19 to TRBJ2-4; weak D call: TRBD1 (5 bases). The CDR3 runs 14 residues. Trimming stripped 5 bases from V and 7 bases from J, with 15 bases between. CDR1 and CDR2 from the germline V gene are LNHDA and SQIVND (reference sequence). CDR3 sequence reads: CASSDLKGHNIQYF. For the CDR3, the DNA is TGTGCCAGTAGTGATTTGAAAGGACATAACATTCAGTACTTC.